Listed here is a single TCR beta chain. This record comes from a study of control samples from healthy donors and cancer patients. In germline, CDR1 is LNHNV, CDR2 YYDKDF (reference sequence). The J segment lost 0 bases and the V segment lost 3 bases, leaving 10 bases of the junction unmatched. This CDR3 is 19 amino acids long. Using immunoSEQ multiplex PCR, the repertoire was profiled, and TCRdb retains in-frame clones only, with some absent. Among some 130,000 clones, 80% to 95% were seen once, and the ten largest hold 8.6%. The sequence was obtained from a man aged 18-30 years in good health. The sample consisted of blood. The genes are TRBV15 and TRBJ2-4; the match to TRBD1 covers 11 bases. The CDR3 region has the DNA TGTGCCACCAGCAGGGACAGGGGGCCTACTTTCTTAGCCAAAAACATTCAGTACTTC. It encodes CATSRDRGPTFLAKNIQYF.